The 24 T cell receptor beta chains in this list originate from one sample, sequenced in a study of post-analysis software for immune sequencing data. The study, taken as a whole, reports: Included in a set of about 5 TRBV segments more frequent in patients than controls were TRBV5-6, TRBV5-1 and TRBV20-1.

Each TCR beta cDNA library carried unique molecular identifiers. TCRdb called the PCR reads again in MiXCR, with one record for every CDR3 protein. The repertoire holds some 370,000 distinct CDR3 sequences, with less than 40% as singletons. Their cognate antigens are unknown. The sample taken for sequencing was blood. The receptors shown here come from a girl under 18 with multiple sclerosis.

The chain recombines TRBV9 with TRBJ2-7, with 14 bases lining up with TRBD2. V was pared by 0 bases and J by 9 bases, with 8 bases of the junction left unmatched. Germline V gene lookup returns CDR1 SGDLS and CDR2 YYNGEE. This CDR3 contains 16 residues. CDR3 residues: CASSVGGTSGGGVQYF. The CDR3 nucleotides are TGTGCCAGCAGCGTAGGGGGGACTAGCGGGGGTGGTGTGCAGTACTTC.

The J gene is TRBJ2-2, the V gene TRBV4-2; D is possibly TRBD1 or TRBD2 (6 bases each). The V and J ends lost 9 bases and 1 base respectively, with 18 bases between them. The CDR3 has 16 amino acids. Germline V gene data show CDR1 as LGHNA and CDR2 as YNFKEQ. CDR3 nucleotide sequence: TGTGCCAGTACTCCTTATGAGGGGGGGAACACCGGGGAGCTGTTTTTT. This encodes CASTPYEGGNTGELFF.

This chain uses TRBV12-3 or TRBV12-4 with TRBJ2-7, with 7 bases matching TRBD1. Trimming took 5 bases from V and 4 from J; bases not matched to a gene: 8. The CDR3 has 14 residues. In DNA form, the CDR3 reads TGTGCCAGCAGTCGTACACAGGGGTGGTACGAGCAGTACTTC. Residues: CASSRTQGWYEQYF.

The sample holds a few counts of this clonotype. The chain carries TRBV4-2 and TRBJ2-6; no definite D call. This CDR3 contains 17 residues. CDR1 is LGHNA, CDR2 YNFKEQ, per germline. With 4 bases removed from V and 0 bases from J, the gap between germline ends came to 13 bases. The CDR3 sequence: CASSREYSSSGANVLTF. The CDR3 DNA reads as TGTGCCAGCAGCCGAGAGTACTCCTCCTCTGGGGCCAACGTCCTGACTTTC.

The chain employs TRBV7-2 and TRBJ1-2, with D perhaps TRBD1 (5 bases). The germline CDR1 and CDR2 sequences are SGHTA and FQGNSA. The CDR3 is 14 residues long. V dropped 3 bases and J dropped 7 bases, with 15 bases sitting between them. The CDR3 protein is CASSFGGTAGGYTF. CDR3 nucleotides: TGTGCCAGCAGCTTTGGTGGGACGGCGGGTGGCTACACCTTC.

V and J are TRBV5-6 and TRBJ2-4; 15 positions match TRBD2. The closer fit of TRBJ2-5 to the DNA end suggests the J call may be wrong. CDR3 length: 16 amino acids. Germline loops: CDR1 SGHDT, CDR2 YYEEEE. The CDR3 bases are TGTGCCAGCAGCTGGAGGACTAGCGGGGGGGGTGAGACCCAGTACTTC. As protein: CASSWRTSGGGETQYF.

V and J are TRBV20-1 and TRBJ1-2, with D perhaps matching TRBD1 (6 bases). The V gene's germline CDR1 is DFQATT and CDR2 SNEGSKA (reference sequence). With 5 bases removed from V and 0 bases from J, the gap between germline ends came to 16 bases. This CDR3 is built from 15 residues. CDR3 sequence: CSAHRLDRANYGYTF. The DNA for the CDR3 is TGCAGTGCTCACAGACTGGACAGAGCTAACTATGGCTACACCTTC.

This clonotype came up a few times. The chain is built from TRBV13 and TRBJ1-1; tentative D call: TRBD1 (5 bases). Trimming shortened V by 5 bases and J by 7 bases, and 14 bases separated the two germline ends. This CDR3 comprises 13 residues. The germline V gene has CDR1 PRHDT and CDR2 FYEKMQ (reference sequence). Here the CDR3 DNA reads TGTGCCAGCAGCCACTCTCAGGGAGATGAAGCTTTCTTT. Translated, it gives CASSHSQGDEAFF.

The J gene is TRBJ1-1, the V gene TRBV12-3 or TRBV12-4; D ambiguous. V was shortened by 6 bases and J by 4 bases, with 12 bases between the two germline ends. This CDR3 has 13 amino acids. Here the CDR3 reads CASSTTETTEAFF. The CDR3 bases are TGTGCCAGCAGCACTACAGAGACCACTGAAGCTTTCTTT.

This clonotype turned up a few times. The CDR3 region is CSVYSTGDNGVCPYEQYF. DNA for the CDR3: TGCAGCGTTTATTCGACAGGGGATAACGGGGTGTGTCCCTACGAGCAGTACTTC. The chain employs TRBV29-1 and TRBJ2-7; 8 bases match TRBD1. V was clipped by 5 bases and J by 2 bases; unmatched bases: 20. Germline loops: CDR1 SQVTM, CDR2 ANQGSEA. CDR3 size: 18 residues.

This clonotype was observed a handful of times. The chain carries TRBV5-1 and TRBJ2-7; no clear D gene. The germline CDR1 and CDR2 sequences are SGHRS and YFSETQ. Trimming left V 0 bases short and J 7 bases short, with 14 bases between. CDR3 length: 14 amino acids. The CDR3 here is CASSLGPLRREQYF. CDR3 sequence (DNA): TGCGCCAGCAGCTTGGGGCCCCTAAGAAGGGAGCAGTACTTC.

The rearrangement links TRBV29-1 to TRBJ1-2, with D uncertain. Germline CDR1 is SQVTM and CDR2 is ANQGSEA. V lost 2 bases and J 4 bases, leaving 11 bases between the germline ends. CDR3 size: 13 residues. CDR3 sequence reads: CSVEKRAFYGYTF. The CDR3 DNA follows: TGCAGCGTTGAAAAGAGGGCTTTCTATGGCTACACCTTC. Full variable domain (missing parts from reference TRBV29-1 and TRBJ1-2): SAVISQKPSRDICQRGTSLTIQCQVDSQVTMMFWYRQQPGQSLTLIATANQGSEATYESGFVIDKFPISRPNLTFSTLTVSNMSPEDSSIYLCSVEKRAFYGYTFGSGTRLTVV.

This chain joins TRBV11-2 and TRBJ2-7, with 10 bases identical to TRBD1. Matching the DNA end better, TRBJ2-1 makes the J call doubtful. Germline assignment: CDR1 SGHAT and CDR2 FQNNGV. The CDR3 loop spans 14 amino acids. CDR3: CASSSGTGVIEQFF. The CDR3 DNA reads TGTGCCAGCAGCTCCGGGACAGGGGTGATTGAGCAGTTCTTC.

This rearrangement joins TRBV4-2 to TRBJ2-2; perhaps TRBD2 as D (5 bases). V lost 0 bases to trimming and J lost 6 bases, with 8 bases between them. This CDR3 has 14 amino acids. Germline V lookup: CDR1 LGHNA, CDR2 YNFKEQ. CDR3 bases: TGTGCCAGCAGCCAAGATCAGGAGGCCGGGGAGCTGTTTTTT. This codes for CASSQDQEAGELFF.

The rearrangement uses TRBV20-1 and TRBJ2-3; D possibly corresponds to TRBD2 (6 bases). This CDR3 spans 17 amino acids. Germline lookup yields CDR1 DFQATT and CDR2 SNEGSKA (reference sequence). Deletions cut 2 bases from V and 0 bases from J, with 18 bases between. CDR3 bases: TGCAGTGCTAGACCTTTCGGGCGGGGAACTAGCACAGATACGCAGTATTTT. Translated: CSARPFGRGTSTDTQYF.

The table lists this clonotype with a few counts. CDR3 sequence (DNA): TGCAGCGTTGAAGATCCCAGCGATGAGCAGTTCTTC. Protein product: CSVEDPSDEQFF. The chain joins TRBV29-1 to TRBJ2-1; D is undetermined. Germline CDR1 reads SQVTM; CDR2 reads ANQGSEA. V shed 0 bases and J shed 8 bases, with 8 bases lying between them. The CDR3 consists of 12 residues.

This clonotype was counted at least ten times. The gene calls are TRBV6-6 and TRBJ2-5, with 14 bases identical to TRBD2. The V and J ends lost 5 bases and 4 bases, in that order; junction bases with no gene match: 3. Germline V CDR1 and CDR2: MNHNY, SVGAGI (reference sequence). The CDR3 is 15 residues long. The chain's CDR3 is CASSQGLAGVETQYF. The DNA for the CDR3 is TGTGCCAGCAGTCAGGGACTAGCGGGGGTAGAGACCCAGTACTTC.

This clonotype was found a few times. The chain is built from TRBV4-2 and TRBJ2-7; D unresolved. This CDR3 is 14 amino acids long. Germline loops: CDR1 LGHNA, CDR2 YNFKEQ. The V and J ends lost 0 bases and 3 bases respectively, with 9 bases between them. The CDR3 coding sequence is TGTGCCAGCAGCCAAGATGGCGGTTACTACGAGCAGTACTTC. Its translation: CASSQDGGYYEQYF.

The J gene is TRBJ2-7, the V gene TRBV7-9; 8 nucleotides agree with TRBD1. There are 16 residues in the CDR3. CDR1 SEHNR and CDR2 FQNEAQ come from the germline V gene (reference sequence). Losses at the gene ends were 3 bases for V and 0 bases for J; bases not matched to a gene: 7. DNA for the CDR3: TGTGCCAGCAGCTTCCGAGGGACAGGCGACTCCTACGAGCAGTACTTC. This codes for CASSFRGTGDSYEQYF.

The CDR3 DNA sequence: TGCGCCAGCAGCCCCGAACAGGGGAGGGGGACTGAAGCTTTCTTT. As protein: CASSPEQGRGTEAFF. The J gene is TRBJ1-1, the V gene TRBV5-1; 7 bases are shared with TRBD1. The V segment lost 4 bases and the J segment 5 bases; nucleotides outside the gene matches: 11. CDR3 length: 15 residues. In germline, CDR1 is SGHRS, CDR2 YFSETQ.

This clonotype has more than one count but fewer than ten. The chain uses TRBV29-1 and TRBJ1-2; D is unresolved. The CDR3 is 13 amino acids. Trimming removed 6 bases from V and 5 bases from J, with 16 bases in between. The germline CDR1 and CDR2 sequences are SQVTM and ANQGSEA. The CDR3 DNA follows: TGCAGCGTCCGGGCCTCAGTTTCGTATGGCTACACCTTC. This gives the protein CSVRASVSYGYTF.

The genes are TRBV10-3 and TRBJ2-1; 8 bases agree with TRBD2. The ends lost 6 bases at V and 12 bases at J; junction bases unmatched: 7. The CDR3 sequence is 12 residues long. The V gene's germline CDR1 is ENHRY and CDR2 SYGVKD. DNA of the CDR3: TGTGCCATCAGCCCTCGGGAGGGGAGGCAGTTCTTC. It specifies CAISPREGRQFF.

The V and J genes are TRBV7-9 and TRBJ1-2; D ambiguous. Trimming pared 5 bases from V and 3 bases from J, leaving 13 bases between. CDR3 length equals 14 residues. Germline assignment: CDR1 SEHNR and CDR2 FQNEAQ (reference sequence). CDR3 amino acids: CASSPLPEDYGYTF. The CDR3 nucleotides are TGTGCCAGCAGCCCCCTGCCAGAGGACTATGGCTACACCTTC.

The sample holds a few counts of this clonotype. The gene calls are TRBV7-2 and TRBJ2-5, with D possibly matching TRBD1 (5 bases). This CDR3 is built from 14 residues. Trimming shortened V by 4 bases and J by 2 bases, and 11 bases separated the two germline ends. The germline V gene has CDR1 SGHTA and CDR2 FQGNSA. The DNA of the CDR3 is TGTGCCAGCAGCTACCGACAGTTTCAAGAGACCCAGTACTTC. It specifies CASSYRQFQETQYF.